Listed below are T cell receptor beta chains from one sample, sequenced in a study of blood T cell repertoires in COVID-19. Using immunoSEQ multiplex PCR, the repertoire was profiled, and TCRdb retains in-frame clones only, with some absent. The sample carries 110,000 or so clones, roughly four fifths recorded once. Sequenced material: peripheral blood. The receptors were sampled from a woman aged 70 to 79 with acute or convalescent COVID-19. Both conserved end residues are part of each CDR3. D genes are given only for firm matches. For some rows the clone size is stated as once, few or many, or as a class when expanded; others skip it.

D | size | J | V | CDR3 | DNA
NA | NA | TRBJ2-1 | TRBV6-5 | CASSYSTGEQFF | TGTGCCAGCAGTTACTCGACTGGTGAGCAGTTCTTC
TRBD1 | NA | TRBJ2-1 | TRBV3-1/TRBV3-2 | CASSPGQGTYNEQFF | TGTGCCAGCAGCCCGGGACAGGGGACCTACAATGAGCAATTCTTC
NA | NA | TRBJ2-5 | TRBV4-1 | CASSRGAGGTQETQYF | TGCGCCAGCAGCCGAGGGGCAGGGGGGACCCAAGAGACCCAGTACTTC
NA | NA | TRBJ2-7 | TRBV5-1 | CASSLDGPGRKNEQYF | TGCGCCAGCAGCTTGGACGGGCCAGGGCGGAAAAACGAGCAGTACTTC
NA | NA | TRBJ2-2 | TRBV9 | CASSPRGANTGELFF | TGTGCCAGCAGTCCCCGGGGGGCAAACACCGGGGAGCTGTTTTTT
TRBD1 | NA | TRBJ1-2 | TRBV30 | CAWDRGLNYGYTF | TGTGCCTGGGACAGGGGGCTGAACTATGGCTACACCTTC
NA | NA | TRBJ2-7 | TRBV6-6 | CASSSRQAPYEQYF | TGTGCCAGCAGTTCCCGACAGGCCCCCTACGAGCAGTACTTC
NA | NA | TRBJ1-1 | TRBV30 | CAWSVIGGAEAFF | TGTGCCTGGAGTGTGATCGGGGGGGCTGAAGCTTTCTTT
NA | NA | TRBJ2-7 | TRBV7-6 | CASSLRGTAYEQYF | TGTGCCAGCAGCTTACGGGGGACAGCCTACGAGCAGTACTTC
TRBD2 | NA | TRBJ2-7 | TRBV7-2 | CASSLGLAPTYEQYF | TGTGCCAGCAGCTTAGGACTAGCGCCCACCTACGAGCAGTACTTC
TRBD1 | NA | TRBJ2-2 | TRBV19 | CASSRPGGANTGELFF | TGTGCCAGTAGTAGACCAGGGGGCGCGAACACCGGGGAGCTGTTTTTT
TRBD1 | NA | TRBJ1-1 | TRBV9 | CASSFGQGNTEAFF | TGTGCCAGCAGCTTCGGACAGGGGAACACTGAAGCTTTCTTT
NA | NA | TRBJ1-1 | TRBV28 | CASSPQTEVTEAFF | TGTGCCAGCAGTCCGCAGACAGAGGTCACTGAAGCTTTCTTT
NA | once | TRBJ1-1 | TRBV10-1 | CASSESGPGAEAFF | TGCGCCAGCAGTGAGTCAGGGCCGGGGGCTGAAGCTTTCTTT
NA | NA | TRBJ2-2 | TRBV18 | CASSPTTVGELFF | TGTGCCAGCTCGCCTACGACAGTCGGGGAGCTGTTTTTT
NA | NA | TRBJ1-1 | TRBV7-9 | CASSPQSAGPNEAFF | TGTGCCAGCAGCCCCCAGTCGGCAGGGCCTAATGAAGCTTTCTTT
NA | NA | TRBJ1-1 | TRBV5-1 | CASSLVTDEAFF | TGCGCCAGCAGCTTGGTGACAGATGAAGCTTTCTTT
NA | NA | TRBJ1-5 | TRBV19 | CASWGGVSNQPQHF | TGTGCCAGTTGGGGAGGGGTGAGCAATCAGCCCCAGCATTTT
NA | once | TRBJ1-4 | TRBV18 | CASSPRPVAGINEKLFF | TGTGCCAGCTCACCACGGCCGGTGGCAGGGATTAATGAAAAACTGTTTTTT
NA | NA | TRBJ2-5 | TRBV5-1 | CASSLDDGIGTQYF | TGCGCCAGCAGCTTGGATGACGGGATTGGGACCCAGTACTTC
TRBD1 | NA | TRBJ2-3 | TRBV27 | CASSLSWTGSPDTQYF | TGTGCCAGCAGTTTATCGTGGACAGGGTCCCCAGATACGCAGTATTTT
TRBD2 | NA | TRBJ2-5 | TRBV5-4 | CASSSLAGVSETQYF | TGTGCCAGCAGCTCACTAGCGGGAGTCTCAGAGACCCAGTACTTC
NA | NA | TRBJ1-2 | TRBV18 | CASSMGVYGYTF | TGTGCCAGCTCAATGGGAGTCTATGGCTACACCTTC
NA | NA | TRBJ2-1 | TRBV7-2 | CASSLLRGTGSNEQFF | TGTGCCAGCAGCTTACTTAGGGGCACAGGGTCCAATGAGCAGTTCTTC
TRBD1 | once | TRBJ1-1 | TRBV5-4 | CASRLGTGEKTEAFF | TGTGCCAGCCGATTAGGGACAGGGGAGAAAACTGAAGCTTTCTTT
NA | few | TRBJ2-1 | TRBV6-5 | CATLGASENEQFF | TGTGCCACCCTCGGGGCTAGCGAAAATGAGCAGTTCTTC
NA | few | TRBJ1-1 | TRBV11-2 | CASSFRGFGGNTEAFF | TGTGCCAGCAGCTTTAGGGGGTTTGGGGGGAACACTGAAGCTTTCTTT
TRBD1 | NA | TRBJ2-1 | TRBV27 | CASSREGTGYPSSYNEQFF | TGTGCCAGCAGTCGGGAAGGGACAGGGTATCCGAGCTCCTACAATGAGCAGTTCTTC
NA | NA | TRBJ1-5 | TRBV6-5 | CASSEVWGQPQHF | TGTGCCAGCAGCGAGGTATGGGGCCAGCCCCAGCATTTT
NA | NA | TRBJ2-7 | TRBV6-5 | CAARMRGQSSYEQYF | TGTGCCGCACGGATGCGGGGTCAGAGCTCCTACGAGCAGTACTTC
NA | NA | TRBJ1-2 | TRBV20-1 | CSASASGAELDGYTF | TGCAGTGCTAGTGCCTCGGGAGCCGAATTAGATGGCTACACCTTC
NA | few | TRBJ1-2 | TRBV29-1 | CSVEEPGGGYTF | TGCAGCGTTGAAGAGCCCGGGGGGGGCTACACCTTC
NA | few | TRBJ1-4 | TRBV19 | CASSRPGTANEKLFF | TGTGCCAGTAGCCGACCCGGGACTGCTAATGAAAAACTGTTTTTT
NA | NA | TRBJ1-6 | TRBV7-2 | CASSPQGDYNSPLHF | TGTGCCAGCAGCCCGCAGGGTGACTATAATTCACCCCTCCACTTT
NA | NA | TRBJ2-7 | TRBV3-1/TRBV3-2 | CASSPSSYEQYF | TGTGCCAGCAGCCCATCATCCTACGAGCAGTACTTC
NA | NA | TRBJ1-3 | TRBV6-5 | CASSLHGNTIYF | TGTGCCAGCAGTTTACACGGAAACACCATATATTTT